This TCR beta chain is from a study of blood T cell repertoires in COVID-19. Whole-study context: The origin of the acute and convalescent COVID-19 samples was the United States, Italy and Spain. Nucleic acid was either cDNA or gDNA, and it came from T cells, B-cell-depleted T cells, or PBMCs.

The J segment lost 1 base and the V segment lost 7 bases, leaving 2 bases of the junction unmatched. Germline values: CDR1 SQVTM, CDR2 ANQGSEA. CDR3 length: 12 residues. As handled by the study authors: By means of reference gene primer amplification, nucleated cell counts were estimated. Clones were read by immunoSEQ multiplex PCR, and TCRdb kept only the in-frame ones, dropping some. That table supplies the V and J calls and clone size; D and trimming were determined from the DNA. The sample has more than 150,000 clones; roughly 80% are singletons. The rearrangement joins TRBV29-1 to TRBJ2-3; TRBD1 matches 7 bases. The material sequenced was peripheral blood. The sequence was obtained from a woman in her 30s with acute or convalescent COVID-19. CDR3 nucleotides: TGCAGCGCCGGGACAGGCACAGATACGCAGTATTTT. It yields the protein CSAGTGTDTQYF.